These T cell receptor beta chains were read from a single sample in a study of OX40 agonist ivuxolimab in advanced cancers. The method was immunoSEQ multiplex PCR; TCRdb's version includes in-frame clones alone and lacks a portion of them. The table records 39,000 or so clones, around 92% of them present only once. The sample here was CD4+ or CD8+ T cells sorted from blood, taken in a trial of the OX40 agonist ivuxolimab. Receptor source: an adult with an advanced solid tumor such as melanoma, head and neck, liver or kidney cancer. Both conserved end residues are part of each CDR3. A D gene is named only where the DNA matches it firmly. Not every row has a clone size; where given, it reads once, few, many or a size class.

v_gene	len	d_gene	abundance	j_gene	CDR3aa	CDR3nt
TRBV5-1	16	.	once	TRBJ2-2	CASSWSRSSNTGELFF	TGCGCCAGCAGCTGGAGCCGGTCCTCGAACACCGGGGAGCTGTTTTTT
TRBV4-2	15	.	few	TRBJ2-2	CASSQERIASGELFF	TGTGCCAGCAGCCAAGAAAGGATAGCCTCGGGGGAGCTGTTTTTT
TRBV28	14	.	.	TRBJ1-3	CASGSPGFLNTIYF	TGTGCCAGCGGCTCGCCAGGGTTTTTAAACACCATATATTTT
TRBV7-3	15	TRBD2	.	TRBJ2-2	CASSSGTSYSGELFF	TGTGCCAGCAGCTCAGGGACTAGCTACTCCGGGGAGCTGTTTTTT
TRBV6-5	14	TRBD2	.	TRBJ2-7	CASSYRLAGGEQYF	TGTGCCAGCAGTTATAGGCTAGCGGGGGGCGAGCAGTACTTC
TRBV9	14	.	.	TRBJ2-7	CASSVLGTSYEQYF	TGTGCCAGCAGCGTGTTGGGGACCTCCTACGAGCAGTACTTC
TRBV30	13	.	few	TRBJ1-1	CAWSVGGNTEAFF	TGTGCCTGGAGTGTAGGGGGGAACACTGAAGCTTTCTTT
TRBV7-2	14	.	.	TRBJ2-2	CASSPQGNTGELFF	TGTGCCAGCAGCCCTCAGGGAAACACCGGGGAGCTGTTTTTT
TRBV5-6	12	.	few	TRBJ1-6	CASSSLLAPLHF	TGTGCCAGCAGCTCCCTCTTGGCACCCCTCCACTTT
TRBV6-5	13	.	.	TRBJ2-7	CASSYRATYEQYF	TGTGCCAGCAGTTACAGGGCGACCTACGAGCAGTACTTC
TRBV5-1	15	.	.	TRBJ1-1	CASSLAQGSNTEAFF	TGCGCCAGCAGCTTGGCTCAGGGGAGTAACACTGAAGCTTTCTTT
TRBV5-1	15	TRBD1	.	TRBJ1-2	CASRIPGQGANGYTF	TGCGCCAGCAGGATACCGGGACAGGGGGCAAATGGCTACACCTTC
TRBV11-3	13	TRBD2	few	TRBJ2-7	CASSWGGGAEQYF	TGTGCCAGCAGCTGGGGCGGGGGGGCCGAGCAGTACTTC
TRBV7-3	14	TRBD1	.	TRBJ2-3	CASSKGQTTDTQYF	TGTGCCAGCAGCAAGGGACAGACCACAGATACGCAGTATTTT
TRBV11-2	13	.	.	TRBJ2-4	CASSPLGGNIQYF	TGTGCCAGCAGTCCTCTAGGGGGAAACATTCAGTACTTC
TRBV5-6	15	.	.	TRBJ1-1	CASSPGGSMNTEAFF	TGTGCCAGCAGCCCGGGGGGGTCGATGAACACTGAAGCTTTCTTT
TRBV5-4	13	.	.	TRBJ1-2	CASSLDSRDGYTF	TGTGCCAGCAGCTTGGACTCGCGAGATGGCTACACCTTC
TRBV11-2	14	.	.	TRBJ2-7	CASSRVQTPAGQYF	TGTGCCAGCAGCCGGGTTCAGACACCCGCGGGGCAGTACTTC
TRBV13	14	TRBD1	.	TRBJ1-6	CASSQAGTDSPLHF	TGTGCCAGCAGCCAAGCAGGGACAGATTCACCCCTCCACTTT
TRBV10-3	11	.	.	TRBJ1-1	CAISEWEEAFF	TGTGCCATCAGTGAGTGGGAGGAGGCTTTCTTT
TRBV7-9	15	.	.	TRBJ2-1	CASSSERTGYNEQFF	TGTGCCAGCAGCTCCGAAAGGACGGGTTACAATGAGCAGTTCTTC
TRBV7-9	16	.	.	TRBJ1-3	CASSLAKATYGNTIYF	TGTGCCAGCAGCTTAGCGAAGGCAACCTATGGAAACACCATATATTTT
TRBV6-6	15	TRBD2	once	TRBJ2-5	CASRETSGSQETQYF	TGTGCCAGCAGGGAGACTAGCGGGAGTCAAGAGACCCAGTACTTC
TRBV19	15	.	.	TRBJ2-3	CASSIGARSTDTQYF	TGTGCCAGTAGTATCGGGGCAAGGAGCACAGATACGCAGTATTTT
TRBV25-1	13	.	.	TRBJ1-2	CASSESVNYGYTF	TGTGCCAGCAGTGAATCAGTGAACTATGGCTACACCTTC
TRBV6-6	13	.	.	TRBJ1-2	CASSYSDIYGYTF	TGTGCCAGCAGTTACTCGGACATTTATGGCTACACCTTC
TRBV5-1	14	.	.	TRBJ2-1	CASSFIRQGNEQFF	TGCGCCAGCAGCTTCATCCGCCAGGGCAATGAGCAGTTCTTC